Listed below are T cell receptor beta chains from one sample, sequenced in a study of early T cells in non-severe SARS-CoV-2 infection. TCRdb reprocessed the 5' RACE reads via MiXCR and lists one record per CDR3 protein. The sample has fewer than 130,000 distinct CDR3 sequences; over 10% are singletons. Source: whole blood, taken at baseline. The source is an adult who was a healthcare worker with PCR-confirmed SARS-CoV-2 infection or an uninfected control (not recorded which). Both conserved end residues are part of each CDR3. A D gene is named only where the DNA matches it firmly. Expanded clones are given a class, and other clones once, few, many or no size at all.

abundance: NA; j_gene: TRBJ2-2; d_gene: NA; v_gene: TRBV20-1; CDR3nt: TGCAGTGCTAGAGCGGTGCAGAACACCGGGGAGCTGTTTTTT; CDR3aa: CSARAVQNTGELFF
abundance: NA; j_gene: TRBJ2-7; d_gene: NA; v_gene: TRBV18; CDR3nt: TGTGCCAGCTCCAGCGGGCCCAGCTCCTACGAGCAGTACTTC; CDR3aa: CASSSGPSSYEQYF
abundance: few; j_gene: TRBJ2-1; d_gene: TRBD2; v_gene: TRBV2; CDR3nt: TGTGCCAGCAGTGGTACTAGCGGGAACAATGAGCAGTTCTTC; CDR3aa: CASSGTSGNNEQFF
abundance: few; j_gene: TRBJ2-7; d_gene: NA; v_gene: TRBV10-3; CDR3nt: TGTGCCATCAGTCCAGTCGGGCCGAATGAACGCGAGCAGTACTTC; CDR3aa: CAISPVGPNEREQYF
abundance: few; j_gene: TRBJ2-7; d_gene: TRBD2; v_gene: TRBV7-9; CDR3nt: TGTGCCAGCAGCTTGGGTAGCGGGGGGACCTTAAACACCTACGAGCAGTACTTC; CDR3aa: CASSLGSGGTLNTYEQYF
abundance: NA; j_gene: TRBJ2-2; d_gene: TRBD2; v_gene: TRBV6-1; CDR3nt: TGTGCCAGCACTAGCGGGGGAGCGAACACCGGGGAGCTGTTTTTT; CDR3aa: CASTSGGANTGELFF
abundance: NA; j_gene: TRBJ1-5; d_gene: NA; v_gene: TRBV19; CDR3nt: TGTGCCAGTAGTACTGCAGGGATACATCAGCCCCAGCATTTT; CDR3aa: CASSTAGIHQPQHF
abundance: NA; j_gene: TRBJ2-1; d_gene: NA; v_gene: TRBV9; CDR3nt: TGTGCCAGCAGCCCCCGGGTGTTAGCGGTCAATGAGCAGTTCTTC; CDR3aa: CASSPRVLAVNEQFF
abundance: medium-sized; j_gene: TRBJ2-5; d_gene: NA; v_gene: TRBV7-2; CDR3nt: TGTGCCAGCAGCTCCCCGCCGGGGGAGACCCAGTACTTC; CDR3aa: CASSSPPGETQYF
abundance: few; j_gene: TRBJ2-7; d_gene: TRBD2; v_gene: TRBV2; CDR3nt: TGTGCCGGGGGACTAGCGGGAGTCCCCGAGCAGTACTTC; CDR3aa: CAGGLAGVPEQYF
abundance: NA; j_gene: TRBJ2-2; d_gene: NA; v_gene: TRBV24-1; CDR3nt: TGTGCCACCAGTGATTTGTCCGGAAACACCGGGGAGCTGTTTTTT; CDR3aa: CATSDLSGNTGELFF
abundance: many; j_gene: TRBJ1-4; d_gene: NA; v_gene: TRBV20-1; CDR3nt: TGCAGTGCTAGAGATCACGGGGGGCAGGGTGAAAAACTGTTTTTT; CDR3aa: CSARDHGGQGEKLFF
abundance: NA; j_gene: TRBJ2-2; d_gene: TRBD2; v_gene: TRBV7-3; CDR3nt: TGTGCCAGCAGCTTTACCGGGACTAGCGATGTCGGGGAGCTGTTTTTT; CDR3aa: CASSFTGTSDVGELFF
abundance: NA; j_gene: TRBJ2-5; d_gene: NA; v_gene: TRBV7-2; CDR3nt: TGTGCCAGCAGCTTAGCTGTGTTGGGGGAGACCCAGTACTTC; CDR3aa: CASSLAVLGETQYF
abundance: many; j_gene: TRBJ1-1; d_gene: NA; v_gene: TRBV30; CDR3nt: TGTGCCTGGAGTCCGGACCAGGGGTCGGCGAACACTGAAGCTTTCTTT; CDR3aa: CAWSPDQGSANTEAFF
abundance: NA; j_gene: TRBJ1-2; d_gene: NA; v_gene: TRBV6-2/TRBV6-3; CDR3nt: TGTGCCAGCAGTTCAACGCGCGGGCTGAATTCGGGCTACACCTTC; CDR3aa: CASSSTRGLNSGYTF
abundance: few; j_gene: TRBJ2-7; d_gene: TRBD2; v_gene: TRBV12-3/TRBV12-4; CDR3nt: TGTGCCAGCAGTCCGCGGACTAGCGGGACCTACGAGCAGTACTTC; CDR3aa: CASSPRTSGTYEQYF
abundance: few; j_gene: TRBJ2-1; d_gene: NA; v_gene: TRBV5-1; CDR3nt: TGCGCCAGCACGTACATAACCGAGGGGACTGAGCAGTTCTTC; CDR3aa: CASTYITEGTEQFF
abundance: NA; j_gene: TRBJ2-7; d_gene: NA; v_gene: TRBV10-3; CDR3nt: TGTGCCATCAGTGAGAGCGGAAAGCAGTACTTC; CDR3aa: CAISESGKQYF
abundance: few; j_gene: TRBJ2-3; d_gene: NA; v_gene: TRBV30; CDR3nt: TGTGCCTGGAGTCTTGGGACGGTTGACACAGATACGCAGTATTTT; CDR3aa: CAWSLGTVDTDTQYF
abundance: few; j_gene: TRBJ2-7; d_gene: TRBD1; v_gene: TRBV19; CDR3nt: TGTGCCAGTAGTTCCATCTTTGACAGGGTAGGCGAGCAGTACTTC; CDR3aa: CASSSIFDRVGEQYF
abundance: NA; j_gene: TRBJ2-3; d_gene: TRBD1; v_gene: TRBV20-1; CDR3nt: TGCAGTGCTAGGGATGGACAGGGGAGAAATACGCAGTATTTT; CDR3aa: CSARDGQGRNTQYF
abundance: NA; j_gene: TRBJ2-1; d_gene: TRBD1; v_gene: TRBV15; CDR3nt: TGTGCCACCAGCAGGGTCCGACAGGGAAGTGGAGAGCAGTTCTTC; CDR3aa: CATSRVRQGSGEQFF
abundance: many; j_gene: TRBJ2-4; d_gene: NA; v_gene: TRBV6-1; CDR3nt: TGTGCCAGCAGTGAGTACCCGGGACGGTTAAGAATTCAGTACTTC; CDR3aa: CASSEYPGRLRIQYF
abundance: NA; j_gene: TRBJ1-5; d_gene: NA; v_gene: TRBV27; CDR3nt: TGTGCCAGCAGCCTAATAAACCCCAGGGGAGATAGCAATCAGCCCCAGCATTTT; CDR3aa: CASSLINPRGDSNQPQHF
abundance: few; j_gene: TRBJ1-3; d_gene: TRBD1; v_gene: TRBV28; CDR3nt: TGTGCCAGCAGTTTGTGGCAGGGGGTATCTGGAAACACCATATATTTT; CDR3aa: CASSLWQGVSGNTIYF
abundance: NA; j_gene: TRBJ1-2; d_gene: NA; v_gene: TRBV9; CDR3nt: TGTGCCAGCAGCGTAGCTACAAACAGCTACACCTTC; CDR3aa: CASSVATNSYTF
abundance: NA; j_gene: TRBJ2-3; d_gene: NA; v_gene: TRBV11-1; CDR3nt: TGTGCCAGCAGCTCTAGTCCCACAGATACGCAGTATTTT; CDR3aa: CASSSSPTDTQYF
abundance: NA; j_gene: TRBJ1-5; d_gene: TRBD1; v_gene: TRBV5-1; CDR3nt: TGCGCCAGCAGCTTGGGGCAGGGGGCCGGTCAGCCCCAGCATTTT; CDR3aa: CASSLGQGAGQPQHF
abundance: NA; j_gene: TRBJ2-3; d_gene: NA; v_gene: TRBV20-1; CDR3nt: TGCAGTGCTGGGGGCATAAGGGGTTGGGAGGATACGCAGTATTTT; CDR3aa: CSAGGIRGWEDTQYF
abundance: few; j_gene: TRBJ2-7; d_gene: NA; v_gene: TRBV18; CDR3nt: TGTGCCAGCTCACCGGGACGAACCTACGAGCAGTACTTC; CDR3aa: CASSPGRTYEQYF
abundance: NA; j_gene: TRBJ2-7; d_gene: NA; v_gene: TRBV15; CDR3nt: TGTGCCACCAGCAGGGACAGACACTCCTACGAGCAGTACTTC; CDR3aa: CATSRDRHSYEQYF
abundance: NA; j_gene: TRBJ1-4; d_gene: NA; v_gene: TRBV5-1; CDR3nt: TGCGCCAGCAGCTTGCCAGTAGGGGGGCCGATGGGTGAAAAACTGTTTTTT; CDR3aa: CASSLPVGGPMGEKLFF
abundance: NA; j_gene: TRBJ2-7; d_gene: NA; v_gene: TRBV20-1; CDR3nt: TGCAGTGCTAGAGACCGGGACCGCTACTACGAGCAGTACTTC; CDR3aa: CSARDRDRYYEQYF
abundance: NA; j_gene: TRBJ2-2; d_gene: TRBD1; v_gene: TRBV6-5; CDR3nt: TGTGCCAGCAGTCCAAGGACAGGGTTTACCGGGGAGCTGTTTTTT; CDR3aa: CASSPRTGFTGELFF
abundance: NA; j_gene: TRBJ2-3; d_gene: NA; v_gene: TRBV28; CDR3nt: TGTGCCAGCAGTTTGAGTCTAGCGTCGGTTTCTAGCACAGATACGCAGTATTTT; CDR3aa: CASSLSLASVSSTDTQYF
abundance: NA; j_gene: TRBJ1-5; d_gene: NA; v_gene: TRBV29-1; CDR3nt: TGCAGCGTATCCCAGGGTTTCAGCAATCAGCCCCAGCATTTT; CDR3aa: CSVSQGFSNQPQHF